This T cell receptor (beta chain) was captured by sequencing in a study of EBV T-cell therapy then PD-1 blockade in nasopharyngeal carcinoma. The CDR3 spans 14 residues. V dropped 4 bases and J dropped 2 bases, with 10 bases sitting between them. CDR1 and CDR2 (germline): SGDLS, YYNGEE. As regards this clone: Its specificity is not known.

Stated treatment: AdE1-LMPpoly-expanded autologous EBV-specific T-cell therapy followed by anti-PD-1 nivolumab. Sequenced by immunoSEQ multiplex PCR; TCRdb stores in-frame clones only, minus some. The sample holds about 17,000 clones, 75% to 90% seen once. Sample: CD8+ T cells from blood, taken at day 0 from a patient whose treatment included autologous EBV-specific T cells and nivolumab. The chain combines TRBV9 with TRBJ2-1, with D possibly matching TRBD2 (5 bases). The receptor was derived from a man between 40 and 49 years old with nasopharyngeal carcinoma. Written as DNA, the CDR3 is TGTGCCAGCAGCTCGTCGGGAACCTACAATGAGCAGTTCTTC. It encodes CASSSSGTYNEQFF.